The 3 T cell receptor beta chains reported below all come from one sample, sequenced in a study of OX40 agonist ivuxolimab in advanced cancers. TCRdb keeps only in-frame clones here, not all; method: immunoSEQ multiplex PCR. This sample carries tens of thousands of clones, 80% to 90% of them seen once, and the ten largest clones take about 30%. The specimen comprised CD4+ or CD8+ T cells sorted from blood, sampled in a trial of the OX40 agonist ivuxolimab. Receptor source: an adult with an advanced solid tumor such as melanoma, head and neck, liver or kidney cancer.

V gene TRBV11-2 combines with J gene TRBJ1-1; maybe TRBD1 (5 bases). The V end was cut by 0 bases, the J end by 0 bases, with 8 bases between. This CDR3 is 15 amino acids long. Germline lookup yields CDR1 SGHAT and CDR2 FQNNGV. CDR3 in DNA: TGTGCCAGCAGCTTAGACCTGGGGCTGAACACTGAAGCTTTCTTT. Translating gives CASSLDLGLNTEAFF.

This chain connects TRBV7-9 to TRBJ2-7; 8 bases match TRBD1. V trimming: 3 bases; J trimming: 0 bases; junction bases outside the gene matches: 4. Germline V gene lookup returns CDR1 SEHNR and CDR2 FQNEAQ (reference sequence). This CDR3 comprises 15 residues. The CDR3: CASSFSQGVSYEQYF. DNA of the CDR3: TGTGCCAGCAGCTTTTCACAGGGGGTCTCCTACGAGCAGTACTTC. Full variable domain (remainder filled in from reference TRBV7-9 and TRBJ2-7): DTGVSQNPRHKITKRGQNVTFRCDPISEHNRLYWYRQTLGQGPEFLTYFQNEAQLEKSRLLSDRFSAERPKGSFSTLEIQRTEQGDSAMYLCASSFSQGVSYEQYFGPGTRLTVT.

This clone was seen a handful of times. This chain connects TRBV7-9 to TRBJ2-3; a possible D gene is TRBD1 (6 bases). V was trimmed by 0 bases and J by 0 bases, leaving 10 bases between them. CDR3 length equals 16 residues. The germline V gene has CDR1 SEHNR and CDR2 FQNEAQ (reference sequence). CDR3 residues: CASSLAVQGSTDTQYF. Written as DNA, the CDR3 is TGTGCCAGCAGCTTAGCGGTCCAGGGGAGCACAGATACGCAGTATTTT.